This T cell receptor (beta chain) was captured by sequencing in a study of cytomegalovirus exposure and HLA in healthy donors. Details on this clone: What it binds is unknown.

Broader study findings: The tendency of first-cohort TCR clusters to co-occur in the roughly 130 validation repertoires emerged from a later analysis. The classifier reportedly diagnosed cytomegalovirus status with high specificity and sensitivity. It was confirmed in vitro that a few of the CMV-associated chains were specific for CMV antigens.

Some clones are missing from TCRdb's copy, which holds only in-frame ones; the method was immunoSEQ multiplex PCR. The sample consists of roughly 310,000 clones, approximately 86% of them appearing once. The TCR was taken from a man younger than 45 in good health and CMV-seronegative. The sample taken for sequencing was PBMCs.

The CDR3 spells CASSSGTGGVQTQYF. DNA for the CDR3: TGTGCCAGCAGTTCCGGGACAGGGGGCGTCCAGACCCAGTACTTC. This chain links TRBV6-5 with TRBJ2-5; 12 nucleotides line up with TRBD1. V lost 4 bases and J lost 6; bases outside the gene matches: 6. The CDR3 runs to 15 residues. Germline V gene sequence: CDR1 MNHEY, CDR2 SVGAGI.